Listed below are T cell receptor beta chains from one sample, sequenced in a study of cytomegalovirus exposure and HLA in healthy donors. TCRdb keeps only in-frame clones here, not all; method: immunoSEQ multiplex PCR. The sample has about 57,000 clones, around 80% seen once; the top ten hold nearly 6%. The specimen was PBMCs. Receptors were obtained from a male donor in good health and CMV-seronegative. The CDR3 runs from the conserved cysteine through the conserved F or W. A D gene is named only where the DNA matches it firmly. Some rows have no size entry. The others give once, few or many, or a class for an expanded clone.

TRBJ1-1 TRBD1 . TRBV30 TGTGCCGCCGAATCAGGGGGCCTTGAAGCTTTCTTT CAAESGGLEAFF
TRBJ1-2 . once TRBV9 TGTGCCAGCAGCGCAGAAGGAGGGTATAAGGACTATGGCTACACCTTC CASSAEGGYKDYGYTF
TRBJ1-6 . . TRBV7-9 TGTGCCTGCGGGAGACAGCCCATACAAGACTCACCCCTCCACTTT CACGRQPIQDSPLHF
TRBJ1-2 TRBD1 . TRBV19 TGTGCCAGTAGTATTGGGACAGCTTCTAACTATGGCTACACCTTC CASSIGTASNYGYTF
TRBJ1-3 . . TRBV7-2 TGTGCCAGCAGCCAACAGGGCTCTGGAAACACCATATATTTT CASSQQGSGNTIYF
TRBJ2-1 TRBD2 . TRBV18 TGTGCCAGCTCACCGGCCCAGCGGGGAGGGGATGAGCAGTTCTTC CASSPAQRGGDEQFF
TRBJ1-5 . few TRBV2 TGTGCCAGCAGTGGCACAGGGTCCGGTCAGCCCCAGCATTTT CASSGTGSGQPQHF
TRBJ1-2 TRBD1 . TRBV7-2 TGTGCCAGCAGCGCAGCTTCGGGGACAGCTAACTATGGCTACACCTTC CASSAASGTANYGYTF
TRBJ1-5 . . TRBV21-1 TGTGCCAGTACGGGGGGGGGACGTGACAATCAGCCCCAGCATTTT CASTGGGRDNQPQHF
TRBJ2-1 . . TRBV7-8 TGTGCCAGCAGCTTACGGGAGAAAAATAGAGGGGAGCAGTTCTTC CASSLREKNRGEQFF